Sequencing of this T cell receptor beta chain was carried out in a study of T cell responses to AZD1222 COVID-19 vaccine. General study findings and limits: Donors were largely white British and mainly female; clonal diversity was possibly underestimated. Spike-specific TCR breadth and depth both grew after two AZD1222 doses.

V lost 10 bases and J lost 6, with 27 bases in between. The CDR3 length is 17 residues. CDR1 and CDR2 (germline): LNHDA, SQIVND (reference sequence). Sequencing was performed with immunoSEQ multiplex PCR; in TCRdb, only in-frame clones are kept and a portion is missing. The sample consists of over 150,000 clones, 92% of them appearing once. Points on this clone: Its antigen is currently unknown.

J is TRBJ2-2 and V is TRBV19; weak D call: TRBD2 (5 bases). The source is an adult in good health. This material consisted of peripheral blood, taken on day 0 of MenACWY control vaccination. Here the CDR3 reads CATQSFRGFTRAGELFF. The CDR3 DNA follows: TGTGCCACCCAAAGTTTTCGGGGTTTTACACGCGCCGGGGAGCTGTTTTTT. The full variable domain, rest sourced from reference TRBV19 and TRBJ2-2, is DGGITQSPKYLFRKEGQNVTLSCEQNLNHDAMYWYRQDPGQGLRLIYYSQIVNDFQKGDIAEGYSVSREKKESFPLTVTSAQKNPTAFYLCATQSFRGFTRAGELFFGEGSRLTVL.